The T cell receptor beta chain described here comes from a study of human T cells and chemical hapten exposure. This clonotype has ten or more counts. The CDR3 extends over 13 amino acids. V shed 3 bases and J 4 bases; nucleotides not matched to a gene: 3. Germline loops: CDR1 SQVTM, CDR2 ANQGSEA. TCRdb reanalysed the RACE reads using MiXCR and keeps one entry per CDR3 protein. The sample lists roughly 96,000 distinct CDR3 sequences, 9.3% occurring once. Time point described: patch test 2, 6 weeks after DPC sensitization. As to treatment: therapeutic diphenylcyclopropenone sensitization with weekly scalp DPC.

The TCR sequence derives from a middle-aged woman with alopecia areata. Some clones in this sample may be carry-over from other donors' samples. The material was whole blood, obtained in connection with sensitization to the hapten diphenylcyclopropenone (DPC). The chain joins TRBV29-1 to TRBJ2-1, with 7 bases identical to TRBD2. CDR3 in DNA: TGCAGCGTTGATGGACTAGAGTACAATGAGCAGTTCTTC. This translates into CSVDGLEYNEQFF.